The 26 T cell receptor beta chains listed next were all sequenced from one sample in a study of blood T cell repertoires in COVID-19. Assay used: immunoSEQ multiplex PCR; TCRdb lists only in-frame clones, some missing. This repertoire shows tens of thousands of clones, less than 85% found once; its top ten account for about an eighth. The sequencing sample was made of peripheral blood. All receptors come from a human donor in a cohort sampled during active COVID-19.

Here the CDR3 DNA reads TGTGCCAGCTCTGGACAGGAGAACACTGAAGCTTTCTTT. Protein sequence: CASSGQENTEAFF. The J gene is TRBJ1-1, the V gene TRBV18; TRBD1 matches at 7 bases. J lost 1 base, V lost 6 bases, and 2 bases had no gene match. The length of the CDR3 is 13 residues. Germline CDR1 and CDR2: KGHSH and LQKENI.

This chain uses TRBV7-3 with TRBJ1-1; D ambiguous. Trimming removed 7 bases at V and 4 bases at J, with 13 bases between. The germline V gene has CDR1 SGHTA and CDR2 FQGTGA. The CDR3 runs 13 residues. DNA for the CDR3: TGTGCCAGCACCCCTCTACCTGGCACTGAAGCTTTCTTT. As protein: CASTPLPGTEAFF. Full variable domain (outside the CDR3, taken from reference TRBV7-3 and TRBJ1-1): GAGVSQTPSNKVTEKGKYVELRCDPISGHTALYWYRQSLGQGPEFLIYFQGTGAADDSGLPNDRFFAVRPEGSVSTLKIQRTERGDSAVYLCASTPLPGTEAFFGQGTRLTVV.

This clone was counted only a few times. The chain links TRBV27 to TRBJ2-2, with TRBD2 matching over 8 bases. V lost 6 bases and J lost 3; bases outside the gene matches: 12. Germline V gene sequence: CDR1 MNHEY, CDR2 SMNVEV (reference sequence). This CDR3 has 17 amino acids. CDR3 DNA: TGTGCCAGCAGCCCGCACAGCGGGGGCAAGGACACCGGGGAGCTGTTTTTT. It codes for CASSPHSGGKDTGELFF.

The chain carries TRBV19 and TRBJ1-6, with a tentative D call TRBD1 (6 bases). The length of the CDR3 is 14 residues. Trimming took off 6 bases at V and 9 bases at J, with 15 bases between the two ends. Germline CDR1 reads LNHDA; CDR2 reads SQIVND (reference sequence). CDR3 coding DNA: TGTGCCAGTAGCACGACAGGTTTCAGTTCACCCCTCCACTTT. This gives the protein CASSTTGFSSPLHF.

The rearrangement links TRBV18 to TRBJ2-5, with TRBD1 matching over 10 bases. Per germline, CDR1 KGHSH and CDR2 LQKENI. The V and J ends lost 6 bases and 1 base, in that order; junction bases with no gene match: 14. This CDR3 has 18 amino acids. Here the CDR3 reads CASSPTRSGTGVQETQYF. In nucleotides, the CDR3 is TGTGCCAGCTCCCCGACGCGGTCCGGGACAGGGGTCCAAGAGACCCAGTACTTC.

The gene calls are TRBV29-1 and TRBJ2-3; 7 bases match TRBD2. J was trimmed by 2 bases and V by 6 bases; bases with no gene match: 8. This CDR3 is built from 14 residues. In germline, CDR1 is SQVTM, CDR2 ANQGSEA. The CDR3 spells CSVTGGGITDTQYF. The CDR3 bases are TGCAGCGTGACCGGCGGGGGAATCACAGATACGCAGTATTTT.

This clone was found once. This chain connects TRBV24-1 to TRBJ2-5; D perhaps matches TRBD1 (5 bases). Germline V gene lookup returns CDR1 KGHDR and CDR2 SFDVKD. The length of the CDR3 is 16 residues. Trimming took 3 bases from V and 2 from J, leaving 15 bases between them. CDR3 coding DNA: TGTGCCACCAGTGATCCGCAGGGCTATCCACAAGAGACCCAGTACTTC. It is translated as CATSDPQGYPQETQYF.

J is TRBJ2-5 and V is TRBV7-2, with 9 bases that match TRBD2. Per germline, CDR1 SGHTA and CDR2 FQGNSA. The CDR3 consists of 17 residues. The junction had 14 bases not matched to a gene; V was cut back by 6 bases and J by 3 bases. As DNA, the CDR3 is TGTGCCAGCAGTCTACCCGGGGTAGCGGGAGACGAAGAGACCCAGTACTTC. This gives the protein CASSLPGVAGDEETQYF.

The chain couples TRBV28 to TRBJ2-1; no clear D. Germline lookup yields CDR1 MDHEN and CDR2 SYDVKM. V lost 6 bases and J 1 base, leaving 4 bases between the germline ends. This CDR3 has 12 amino acids. The CDR3 nucleotides read TGTGCCAGCAGACTTTCCTACAATGAGCAGTTCTTC. Translation gives CASRLSYNEQFF.

This clone was recorded a few times. This chain uses TRBV5-5 with TRBJ1-3, with D possibly TRBD1 on 5 matching bases. V was shortened by 4 bases and J by 3 bases, with 23 bases between the two germline ends. Germline V gene data show CDR1 as SGHKS and CDR2 as YYEKEE (reference sequence). This CDR3 spans 18 amino acids. The CDR3: CASSRQWGARAGGNTIYF. As DNA, the CDR3 is TGTGCCAGCAGCCGACAGTGGGGAGCGAGAGCGGGTGGAAACACCATATATTTT.

This rearrangement joins TRBV2 to TRBJ2-7, with 14 bases lining up with TRBD2. This CDR3 is 14 amino acids long. Looked up from germline, CDR1 is SNHLY and CDR2 is FYNNEI. The trim removed 5 bases at V and 7 bases at J, leaving 4 bases unmatched. In nucleotides, the CDR3 is TGTGCCAGCAGTCCGGGACTAGCGGGAGTTGAGCAGTACTTC. Protein: CASSPGLAGVEQYF.

This rearrangement joins TRBV30 to TRBJ2-1; 9 bases align to TRBD2. The trim removed 2 bases at V and 6 bases at J, leaving 5 bases unmatched. CDR1 GTSNPN and CDR2 SVGIG come from the germline V gene (reference sequence). The CDR3 has 14 residues. CDR3 sequence reads: CAWSISGSFNEQFF. Written as DNA, the CDR3 is TGTGCCTGGAGTATTAGCGGGAGTTTCAATGAGCAGTTCTTC. The full variable domain, completed using reference TRBV30 and TRBJ2-1, is SQTIHQWPATLVQPVGSPLSLECTVEGTSNPNLYWYRQAAGRGLQLLFYSVGIGQISSEVPQNLSASRPQDRQFILSSKKLLLSDSGFYLCAWSISGSFNEQFFGPGTRLTVL.

The chain couples TRBV5-1 to TRBJ2-5, with D unclear. Trimming took 0 bases from V and 1 from J, leaving 4 bases between them. The CDR3 runs 13 residues. The germline V gene has CDR1 SGHRS and CDR2 YFSETQ. This CDR3 reads CASSLGVQETQYF. CDR3 DNA: TGCGCCAGCAGCTTGGGCGTCCAAGAGACCCAGTACTTC.

This sequence joins TRBV5-6 and TRBJ2-7; 7 nucleotides align to TRBD1. The CDR3 extends over 13 amino acids. V was clipped by 2 bases and J by 4 bases; unmatched bases: 3. The germline V gene encodes CDR1 SGHDT and CDR2 YYEEEE. The CDR3 region is CASSFNRGYEQYF. CDR3 bases: TGTGCCAGCAGCTTCAACAGGGGTTACGAGCAGTACTTC.

This clone was observed a few times. The rearrangement joins TRBV7-2 to TRBJ1-2; D remains ambiguous. Germline V gives CDR1 SGHTA, CDR2 FQGNSA. This CDR3 has 14 residues. With 0 bases removed from V and 8 bases from J, the gap between germline ends came to 13 bases. CDR3 DNA sequence: TGTGCCAGCAGCTTAGCGCTCAGGCCGGGAGGCTACACCTTC. The encoded protein is CASSLALRPGGYTF.

This sequence joins TRBV19 and TRBJ2-5, with 10 bases aligning to TRBD1. The CDR3 covers 19 residues. J was trimmed by 0 bases and V by 4 bases; bases with no gene match: 14. Germline lookup yields CDR1 LNHDA and CDR2 SQIVND (reference sequence). The CDR3 DNA follows: TGTGCCAGTAGTAACGCCGGGACAGGGGATGCTGGGGACCAAGAGACCCAGTACTTC. It codes for CASSNAGTGDAGDQETQYF.

For the CDR3, the DNA is TGCGCCAGCAGCTTGGCCCGGGACTCCAACTATGGCTACACCTTC. This sequence encodes CASSLARDSNYGYTF. V usage is TRBV5-1 and J usage is TRBJ1-2, with D possibly being TRBD1 (5 bases). Germline CDR1 reads SGHRS; CDR2 reads YFSETQ. V was clipped by 0 bases and J by 2 bases, with 11 bases between them. The CDR3 is made up of 15 amino acids.

The chain carries TRBV11-3 and TRBJ1-5; possibly TRBD1 for D (5 bases). With 4 bases removed from V and 0 bases from J, the gap between germline ends came to 19 bases. CDR1 is SGHNT, CDR2 YENEEA, per germline. The CDR3 loop spans 18 amino acids. The DNA for the CDR3 is TGTGCCAGCAGCTCGAACCGCCGGGGGGAAAATAGCAATCAGCCCCAGCATTTT. This translates into CASSSNRRGENSNQPQHF.

The chain has TRBV4-1 and TRBJ1-2; a weak D match, TRBD1 (5 bases). Germline CDR1 reads MGHRA; CDR2 reads YSYEKL. The CDR3 consists of 15 residues. Trimming removed 0 bases from V and 4 bases from J, with 12 bases in between. This CDR3 is CASSQDRGEVYGYTF. CDR3 nucleotide sequence: TGCGCCAGCAGCCAAGATCGGGGGGAGGTCTATGGCTACACCTTC.

V usage is TRBV5-1 and J usage is TRBJ1-4; TRBD1 might be the D (6 bases). V lost 0 bases, J lost 7 bases, and 13 bases lay in between. Germline CDR1 is SGHRS and CDR2 is YFSETQ. The length of the CDR3 is 15 residues. CDR3: CASSLVGQRSEKLFF. The DNA for the CDR3 is TGCGCCAGCAGCTTGGTGGGACAACGATCTGAAAAACTGTTTTTT.

V gene TRBV5-1 combines with J gene TRBJ2-2, with 11 nucleotides matching TRBD1. V lost 2 bases, J lost 2 bases, and 5 bases stayed unmatched. The CDR3 consists of 17 residues. From germline, CDR1 is SGHRS and CDR2 YFSETQ. The CDR3 protein is CASSLTWTGGNTGELFF. The CDR3 DNA reads TGCGCCAGCAGCTTAACCTGGACAGGGGGCAACACCGGGGAGCTGTTTTTT.

The rearrangement joins TRBV4-2 to TRBJ2-1, with TRBD2 identical over 8 bases. Trimming at V came to 3 bases and at J to 7 bases, leaving 8 bases not matched to a gene. Germline V lookup: CDR1 LGHNA, CDR2 YNFKEQ. The CDR3 consists of 15 residues. The CDR3 region is CASSQHSREVNEQFF. The CDR3 DNA follows: TGTGCCAGCAGCCAGCACTCGCGGGAGGTTAATGAGCAGTTCTTC.

V is TRBV3-1 (or the pseudogene TRBV3-2) and J is TRBJ2-7, with TRBD1 matching over 7 bases. Germline-derived CDR1 and CDR2 are LGHDT and YNNKEL (reference sequence). The length of the CDR3 is 15 residues. The J segment lost 0 bases and the V segment lost 1 base, leaving 3 bases of the junction unmatched. CDR3 nucleotide sequence: TGTGCCAGCAGCCAAGCCGGGACAGCCTCCTACGAGCAGTACTTC. Its protein is CASSQAGTASYEQYF.

This clone has a single count. This chain joins TRBV6-5 and TRBJ1-2, with no clear D. Germline CDR1 MNHEY, CDR2 SVGAGI. The CDR3 has 12 residues. Trimming removed 6 bases at V and 5 bases at J, with 10 bases between. CDR3 nucleotides: TGTGCCAGCAGGGACTTGACGTATGGCTACACCTTC. Residues: CASRDLTYGYTF.

The chain employs TRBV6-6 and TRBJ1-2; D perhaps matches TRBD1 (6 bases). V was shortened by 4 bases and J by 4 bases, with 13 bases between the two germline ends. The germline CDR1 and CDR2 sequences are MNHNY and SVGAGI (reference sequence). The CDR3 has 14 residues. In DNA form, the CDR3 reads TGTGCCAGCAGTTCGGGACAAGAGTTCTATGGCTACACCTTC. Translated, it gives CASSSGQEFYGYTF.

This chain connects TRBV19 to TRBJ2-1, with TRBD2 matching 8 bases. CDR3 size: 15 residues. Germline V lookup: CDR1 LNHDA, CDR2 SQIVND (reference sequence). The ends lost 8 bases at V and 7 bases at J; junction bases unmatched: 13. The CDR3 is CASLYPGGAWNEQFF. The CDR3 DNA reads TGTGCCAGTCTTTACCCCGGGGGGGCTTGGAATGAGCAGTTCTTC.